These 7 T cell receptor beta chains share one sample of origin, sequenced in a study of T cells in Graves' hyperthyroidism and ophthalmopathy. RNA transcripts gave rise to amplified TCR beta CDR3 regions. A set of HTBI primers served as the primers for a first-round RT-PCR of the TCR CDR3. TCRdb called the multiplex PCR reads again in MiXCR, with one record for every CDR3 protein. The data show around 450,000 distinct CDR3 sequences, about a sixth seen once. The source material was blood. All receptors come from a woman aged 18-30 years with Graves' hyperthyroidism.

This clonotype showed up many times. V gene TRBV11-2 combines with J gene TRBJ1-6; the D gene is possibly TRBD1 (6 bases). Germline CDR1 reads SGHAT; CDR2 reads FQNNGV. Between the trimmed V and J ends, which lost 5 bases and 7 bases, there was a span of 12 bases. This CDR3 is built from 14 residues. The CDR3 nucleotides read TGTGCCAGCAGCCTCAGGGGAGGCAATTCACCCCTCCACTTT. Its translation: CASSLRGGNSPLHF.

This clonotype was recorded many times. V gene TRBV7-2 combines with J gene TRBJ2-7; 12 bases are a match to TRBD1. Trimming took 3 bases from V and 6 from J; bases not matched to a gene: 6. Germline CDR1 reads SGHTA; CDR2 reads FQGNSA. The CDR3 has 15 residues. The CDR3: CASSFTGTGGIEQYF. CDR3 nucleotides: TGTGCCAGCAGCTTTACCGGGACAGGGGGCATCGAGCAGTACTTC.

This clonotype was counted a few times. CDR3 in DNA: TGTGCCAGCAGCCGGGGACGGCTCCAAGAGACCCAGTACTTC. Encoded protein: CASSRGRLQETQYF. V and J are TRBV12-3 or TRBV12-4 and TRBJ2-5; D tentatively fits TRBD1 or TRBD2 (5 bases each). V was trimmed by 6 bases and J by 1 base, leaving 12 bases between them. The length of the CDR3 is 14 residues.

The chain links TRBV3-1 to TRBJ2-5, with TRBD2 matching over 7 bases. The length of the CDR3 is 15 residues. CDR1 and CDR2 from the germline V gene are LGHDT and YNNKEL (reference sequence). Trimming cost V 1 base and J 5 bases; bases outside gene matches: 7. CDR3 sequence: CASSQAMGGSETQYF. CDR3 bases: TGTGCCAGCAGCCAAGCCATGGGGGGGTCGGAGACCCAGTACTTC.

In its sample, this clonotype was seen many times. This chain joins TRBV28 and TRBJ2-2; D is uncertain. The V end was cut by 2 bases, the J end by 3 bases, with 16 bases between. The CDR3 loop spans 17 amino acids. Germline-derived CDR1 and CDR2 are MDHEN and SYDVKM. The CDR3 DNA sequence: TGTGCCAGCAGTTTAGATATGTGGGGATCCTACACCGGGGAGCTGTTTTTT. Its protein product is CASSLDMWGSYTGELFF.

This clonotype has a handful of counts. The chain links TRBV5-1 to TRBJ2-5; no reliable D call. The CDR3 has 13 amino acids. Per the germline V gene, CDR1 is SGHRS and CDR2 is YFSETQ. V dropped 0 bases and J dropped 4 bases, with 7 bases sitting between them. CDR3 amino acids: CASSLVVAETQYF. The CDR3 DNA follows: TGCGCCAGCAGCTTGGTTGTAGCAGAGACCCAGTACTTC. Together with reference TRBV5-1 and TRBJ2-5, the CDR3 gives the full variable domain: KAGVTQTPRYLIKTRGQQVTLSCSPISGHRSVSWYQQTPGQGLQFLFEYFSETQRNKGNFPGRFSGRQFSNSRSEMNVSTLELGDSALYLCASSLVVAETQYFGPGTRLLVL.

At least ten counts were recorded for this clonotype. The chain employs TRBV7-2 and TRBJ2-7, with TRBD1 identical over 9 bases. Germline CDR1 is SGHTA and CDR2 is FQGNSA. The V and J ends lost 1 base and 1 base, in that order; junction bases with no gene match: 2. CDR3 length: 15 amino acids. The CDR3 nucleotides are TGTGCCAGCAGCTTAGTGACAGGGGGGTCCTACGAGCAGTACTTC. This translates into CASSLVTGGSYEQYF.